Listed below are T cell receptor beta chains from one sample, sequenced in a study of patients and donors after allogeneic stem cell transplantation. MiXCR was run by TCRdb on the RT-PCR reads, yielding one entry per CDR3 protein. The sample has about 960,000 distinct CDR3 sequences; over 15% are singletons. The sequenced sample was blood, either unsorted or a sorted T cell fraction (not recorded which). These receptors all stem from a human donor who was either an allogeneic HSCT recipient or a stem cell or donor lymphocyte infusion donor (not recorded which). It is not recorded whose cells these are; they may come from a transplant donor. Both conserved end residues are part of each CDR3. The D gene is left open where the match is weak. Not all rows give a size; the values are once, few, many and, for expanded clones, a class.

d_gene	v_gene	j_gene	abundance	CDR3nt	CDR3aa
NA	TRBV24-1	TRBJ2-5	few	TGTGCCACCAGTGACCACAGGGAAGAGACCCAGTACTTC	CATSDHREETQYF
TRBD1	TRBV29-1	TRBJ2-7	few	TGCAGCGTTGATCCGGGGACAGGGCCCTACGAGCAGTACTTC	CSVDPGTGPYEQYF
NA	TRBV12-3/TRBV12-4	TRBJ1-1	NA	TGTGCCAGCAGTTTTCGGCCAATGAACACTGAAGCTTTCTTT	CASSFRPMNTEAFF
TRBD2	TRBV29-1	TRBJ2-7	few	TGCAGCGTTGGAGGGGGACTAGCGGGCCCCAAAAGCTCCTACGAGCAGTACTTC	CSVGGGLAGPKSSYEQYF
NA	TRBV5-1	TRBJ2-3	NA	TGCGCCAGCAGCTTGGCCGCTGGCCTGGATACGCAGTATTTT	CASSLAAGLDTQYF
TRBD1	TRBV4-2	TRBJ2-2	few	TGTGCCAGCAGCCAAGAATGGGGACAGGGGGGTAAGGGGGAGCTGTTTTTT	CASSQEWGQGGKGELFF
TRBD2	TRBV7-6	TRBJ2-3	few	TGTGCCAGCAACCCTCTAGCGGGGGGGCTTACGCAGTATTTT	CASNPLAGGLTQYF
NA	TRBV14	TRBJ2-7	once	TGTGCCAGCAGCCAACCTCGGGGGGAGCAGTACTTC	CASSQPRGEQYF
TRBD1	TRBV4-1	TRBJ2-1	many	TGCGCCAGCAGCCAAACGGGACAGGTTGTTTATGAGCAGTTCTTC	CASSQTGQVVYEQFF
TRBD1	TRBV12-3/TRBV12-4	TRBJ1-2	NA	TGTGCCAGCAGTCCACCGACAGGGTTGGGCTACACCTTC	CASSPPTGLGYTF
NA	TRBV6-5	TRBJ1-3	NA	TGTGCCAGCAGTTACTCTCTCGGCAGCTCTGGAAACACCATATATTTT	CASSYSLGSSGNTIYF
NA	TRBV20-1	TRBJ2-7	NA	TGCAGTGTTAAAGAGGACGGATCCTACGAGCAGTACTTC	CSVKEDGSYEQYF
TRBD1	TRBV4-3	TRBJ2-3	NA	TGCGCCAGCAGCCAGGGACAGGGAGATGTAGATACGCAGTATTTT	CASSQGQGDVDTQYF
NA	TRBV13	TRBJ2-6	NA	TGTGCCAGCAGCTTAGGCCCTTCGGGGTCTGGGGCCAACGTCCTGACTTTC	CASSLGPSGSGANVLTF
NA	TRBV15	TRBJ1-1	few	TGTGCCACCAGTTCGTCTTTTGCGATGAACACTGAAGCTTTCTTT	CATSSSFAMNTEAFF
NA	TRBV15	TRBJ1-2	few	TGTGCCACCAGCCCATCTGGGGCAGAGAAGAAGCATGGCTACACCTTC	CATSPSGAEKKHGYTF
NA	TRBV7-3	TRBJ1-2	NA	TGTGCCAGCAGCTTAGGGGGGGAAAGTGGCTACACCTTC	CASSLGGESGYTF
NA	TRBV19	TRBJ1-2	NA	TGTGCCAGTAGTATTTTTCAGGGACGGACGAACTATGGCTACACCTTC	CASSIFQGRTNYGYTF
NA	TRBV7-2	TRBJ1-2	few	TGTGCCAGCAGCGCAAGAATAAACTATGGCTACACCTTC	CASSARINYGYTF
TRBD1	TRBV5-1	TRBJ1-6	once	TGCGCCAGCACTCTGGTGGGGACAGGGGGGAATTCACCCCTCCACTTT	CASTLVGTGGNSPLHF
TRBD2	TRBV9	TRBJ2-3	NA	TGTGCCAGCAGCTGGGGCGGGGGATTCACAGATACGCAGTATTTT	CASSWGGGFTDTQYF
NA	TRBV11-2	TRBJ1-1	NA	TGTGCCAGCAGCTCTCTATGGAACACTGAAGCTTTCTTT	CASSSLWNTEAFF
NA	TRBV7-2	TRBJ2-3	NA	TGTGCCAGCAGCTTAGTAGTGCTCCCGGGGCGGGACGATACGCAGTATTTT	CASSLVVLPGRDDTQYF
NA	TRBV7-9	TRBJ2-3	NA	TGTGCCAGCAGCTTGAATGGCAGGGGACCGGATACGCAGTATTTT	CASSLNGRGPDTQYF
TRBD1	TRBV9	TRBJ2-5	few	TGTGCCAGCAGCACCCACGGACAGGGGGCGCAGGAGACCCAGTACTTC	CASSTHGQGAQETQYF
TRBD2	TRBV11-2	TRBJ2-3	NA	TGTGCCAGCAGCCTAGGACTAATAGCGGGGATAGATACGCAGTATTTT	CASSLGLIAGIDTQYF
NA	TRBV2	TRBJ1-1	NA	TGCGTCGTACAGAAGGGGAAGGGCACTGAAGCTTTCTTT	CVVQKGKGTEAFF
NA	TRBV4-2	TRBJ2-6	NA	TGTGCCAGCAGCCAACGACAGTCTGGGGCCAACGTCCTGACTTTC	CASSQRQSGANVLTF
TRBD2	TRBV11-2	TRBJ2-2	NA	TGTGCCAGCAGCTCGCTCGGGAGCGGGAGCCCGAACACCGGGGAGCTGTTTTTT	CASSSLGSGSPNTGELFF
TRBD2	TRBV6-4	TRBJ2-3	few	TGTGCCAGCAGGGGGGGGACGAACACAGATACGCAGTATTTT	CASRGGTNTDTQYF
NA	TRBV4-1	TRBJ2-2	few	TGCGCCAGCAGACGGATCGGCGACACCGGGGAGCTGTTTTTT	CASRRIGDTGELFF
NA	TRBV18	TRBJ2-2	NA	TGTGCCAGCTCACCGGGAGATTTCACCGGGGAGCTGTTTTTT	CASSPGDFTGELFF
NA	TRBV3-1	TRBJ2-2	NA	TGTGCCAGCAGCCAAGATATACACGGGGAGCTGTTTTTT	CASSQDIHGELFF
NA	TRBV6-1	TRBJ2-6	few	TGTGCCAGCAGTGAATTCCCTGGGGCCAACGTCCTGACTTTC	CASSEFPGANVLTF
TRBD1	TRBV6-1	TRBJ2-3	few	TGTGCCAGCAGTGAAGCCCGGACAGGAAGGTTGGTTACGCAGTATTTT	CASSEARTGRLVTQYF